This entry concerns a single TCR beta chain. The antigen is unknown. These data come from a study of cytomegalovirus exposure and HLA in healthy donors. Background on the study: The early release's HLA-typed donors yielded approximately 82 million unique TCRs. Most genotyped donors, 81% of more than 300, had Caucasian-associated genetic ancestry.

Study outcomes and limitations: Among TCR beta chains, those listed as cytomegalovirus-associated numbered 164.

PCR primers comprised 60 Vbeta and 13 Jbeta primers. Method: immunoSEQ multiplex PCR; TCRdb's copy keeps in-frame clones and lacks some. Its table lists under 100,000 clones. Healthy donors of bone marrow made up the group. The CDR3 contains 13 residues. In germline, CDR1 is SQVTM, CDR2 ANQGSEA. V shed 4 bases, J shed 4 bases, and the junction held 5 bases outside the gene matches. This TCR derives from a woman in her twenties or thirties in good health and CMV-seronegative. Source material: PBMCs. The chain recombines TRBV29-1 with TRBJ2-5, with 8 bases matching TRBD2. The CDR3 loop reads CSVVSSGGETQYF. The CDR3 DNA reads as TGCAGCGTTGTATCGAGCGGGGGAGAGACCCAGTACTTC.